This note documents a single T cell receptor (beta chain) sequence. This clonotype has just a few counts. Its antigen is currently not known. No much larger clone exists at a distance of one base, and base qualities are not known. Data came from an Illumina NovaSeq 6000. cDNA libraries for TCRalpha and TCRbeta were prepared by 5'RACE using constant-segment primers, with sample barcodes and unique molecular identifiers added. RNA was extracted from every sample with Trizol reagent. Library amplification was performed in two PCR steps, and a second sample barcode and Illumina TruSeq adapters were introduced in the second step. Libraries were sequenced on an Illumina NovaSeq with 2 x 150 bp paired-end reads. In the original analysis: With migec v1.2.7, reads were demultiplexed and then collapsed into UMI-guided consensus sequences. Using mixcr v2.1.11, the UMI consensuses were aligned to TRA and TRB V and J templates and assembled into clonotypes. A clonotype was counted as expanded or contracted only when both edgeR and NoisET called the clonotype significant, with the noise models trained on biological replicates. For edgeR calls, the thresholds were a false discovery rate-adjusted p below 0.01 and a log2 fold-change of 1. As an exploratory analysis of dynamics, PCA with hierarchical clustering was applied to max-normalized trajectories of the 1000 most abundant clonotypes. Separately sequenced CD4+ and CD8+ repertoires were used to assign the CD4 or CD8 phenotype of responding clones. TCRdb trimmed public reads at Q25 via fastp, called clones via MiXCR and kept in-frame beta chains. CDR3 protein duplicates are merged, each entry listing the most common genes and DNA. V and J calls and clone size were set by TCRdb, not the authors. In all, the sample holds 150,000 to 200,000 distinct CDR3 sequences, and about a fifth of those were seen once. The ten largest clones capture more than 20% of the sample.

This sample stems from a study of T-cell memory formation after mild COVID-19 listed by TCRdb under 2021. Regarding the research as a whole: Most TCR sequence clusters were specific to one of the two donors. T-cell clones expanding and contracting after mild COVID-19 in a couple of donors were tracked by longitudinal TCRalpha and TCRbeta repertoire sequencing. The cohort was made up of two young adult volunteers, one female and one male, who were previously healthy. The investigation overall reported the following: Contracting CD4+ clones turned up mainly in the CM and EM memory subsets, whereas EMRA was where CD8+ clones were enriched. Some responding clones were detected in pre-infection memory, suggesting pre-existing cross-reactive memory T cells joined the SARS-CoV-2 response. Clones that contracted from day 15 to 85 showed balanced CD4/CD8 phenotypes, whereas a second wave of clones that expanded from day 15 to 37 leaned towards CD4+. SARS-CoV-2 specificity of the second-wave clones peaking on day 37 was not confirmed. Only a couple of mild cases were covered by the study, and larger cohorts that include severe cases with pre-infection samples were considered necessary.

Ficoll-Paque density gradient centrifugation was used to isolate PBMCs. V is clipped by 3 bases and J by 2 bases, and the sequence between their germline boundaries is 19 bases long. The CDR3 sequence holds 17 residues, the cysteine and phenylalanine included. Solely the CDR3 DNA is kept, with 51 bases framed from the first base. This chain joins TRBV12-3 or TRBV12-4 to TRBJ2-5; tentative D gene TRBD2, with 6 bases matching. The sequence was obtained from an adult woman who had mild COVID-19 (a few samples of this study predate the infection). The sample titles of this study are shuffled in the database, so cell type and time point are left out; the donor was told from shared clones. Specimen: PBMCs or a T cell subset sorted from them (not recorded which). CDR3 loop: CASSLTTGLPKQETQYF. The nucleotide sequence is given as TGTGCCAGCAGTTTGACCACGGGACTCCCGAAACAAGAGACCCAGTACTTC.